This T cell receptor (beta chain) was captured in a study of T cell changes during pregnancy in multiple sclerosis. This clone was detected once. Measured with immunoSEQ multiplex PCR; TCRdb has only the in-frame clones, and not every one. The table shows tens of thousands of clones, with about nine tenths occurring only once. V lost 4 bases to trimming and J lost 5 bases, with 14 bases between them. Germline CDR1 SGHTA, CDR2 FQGNSA. The CDR3 covers 14 residues. The clonotype comes from a female donor with multiple sclerosis, enrolled in a pregnancy study. Sequencing used peripheral blood, obtained in the first trimester of pregnancy. The chain recombines TRBV7-2 with TRBJ2-5, with D tentatively TRBD1 (6 bases). CDR3 residues: CASSSPRQGETQYF. CDR3 nucleotides: TGTGCCAGCAGCTCCCCGCGCCAGGGGGAGACCCAGTACTTC.